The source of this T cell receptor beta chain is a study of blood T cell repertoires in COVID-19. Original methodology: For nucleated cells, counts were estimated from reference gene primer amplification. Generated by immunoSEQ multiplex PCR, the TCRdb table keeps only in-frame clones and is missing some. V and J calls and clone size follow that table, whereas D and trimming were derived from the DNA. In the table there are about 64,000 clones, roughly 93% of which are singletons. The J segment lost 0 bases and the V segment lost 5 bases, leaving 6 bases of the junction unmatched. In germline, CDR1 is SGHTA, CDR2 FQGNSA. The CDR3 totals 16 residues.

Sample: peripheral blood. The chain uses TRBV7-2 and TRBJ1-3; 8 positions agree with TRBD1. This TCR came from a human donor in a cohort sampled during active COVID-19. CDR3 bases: TGTGCCAGCAGCAAGACAGGGGCCCTCTCTGGAAACACCATATATTTT. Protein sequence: CASSKTGALSGNTIYF.